The 15 T cell receptor beta chains below were found in one sample sequenced in a study of blood T cell repertoires in COVID-19. Only in-frame clones appear in the TCRdb table, and some are missing; sequencing was by immunoSEQ multiplex PCR. The profile shows 150,000 to 250,000 clones, around 82% of them singletons. Material for sequencing was PBMCs or T cells enriched from blood (not recorded which). These receptor sequences come from a man aged 35-49 years who had recovered from COVID-19.

The chain couples TRBV7-9 to TRBJ1-3; D remains ambiguous. Germline V gene data show CDR1 as SEHNR and CDR2 as FQNEAQ (reference sequence). The CDR3 length is 13 residues. V gave up 1 base and J gave up 6 bases, with 7 bases separating them. The CDR3 loop is CASSLERKNTIYF. The CDR3 nucleotides are TGTGCCAGCAGCTTAGAGCGGAAAAACACCATATATTTT.

This chain joins TRBV7-3 and TRBJ2-2; no clear D. V dropped 7 bases and J dropped 2 bases, with 8 bases sitting between them. There are 13 residues in the CDR3. Germline CDR1 and CDR2: SGHTA and FQGTGA. The CDR3 nucleotides read TGTGCCAGCAAGACTGACAACACCGGGGAGCTGTTTTTT. It translates to CASKTDNTGELFF.

The genes are TRBV11-2 and TRBJ1-1, with 8 positions matching TRBD1. V trimming: 1 base; J trimming: 8 bases; junction bases outside the gene matches: 6. Per the germline V gene, CDR1 is SGHAT and CDR2 is FQNNGV. This CDR3 spans 14 amino acids. The DNA of the CDR3 is TGTGCCAGCAGCTTAGTATCGGGACAGGTCGAAGCTTTCTTT. This translates into CASSLVSGQVEAFF. The complete variable domain, with remaining parts taken from reference TRBV11-2 and TRBJ1-1, reads EAGVAQSPRYKIIEKRQSVAFWCNPISGHATLYWYQQILGQGPKLLIQFQNNGVVDDSQLPKDRFSAERLKGVDSTLKIQPAKLEDSAVYLCASSLVSGQVEAFFGQGTRLTVV.

This clone is a singleton in its sample. This chain uses TRBV7-2 with TRBJ2-1, with D possibly TRBD2 on 5 matching bases. V was clipped by 1 base and J by 5 bases, with 15 bases between them. The V gene's germline CDR1 is SGHTA and CDR2 FQGNSA. This CDR3 spans 16 amino acids. The CDR3 loop reads CASSLDGAAINNEQFF. DNA of the CDR3: TGTGCCAGCAGCTTAGACGGAGCGGCAATAAACAATGAGCAGTTCTTC.

V and J are TRBV18 and TRBJ2-3, with TRBD1 matching 7 bases. The ends lost 1 base at V and 1 base at J; junction bases unmatched: 5. CDR3 size: 16 residues. Germline V CDR1 and CDR2: KGHSH, LQKENI. The chain's CDR3 is CASSPQGADRTDTQYF. As DNA, the CDR3 is TGTGCCAGCTCACCACAGGGGGCGGACCGCACAGATACGCAGTATTTT.

The chain employs TRBV12-3 or TRBV12-4 and TRBJ1-3; no clear D gene. This CDR3 is 13 amino acids long. The germline V and J ends were trimmed by 6 bases and 3 bases, with 9 bases remaining between them. CDR3 DNA sequence: TGTGCCAGCAGCCGGGCGGGTGGAAACACCATATATTTT. It codes for CASSRAGGNTIYF.

J is TRBJ1-6 and V is TRBV6-5, with 10 bases aligning to TRBD1. CDR3 length: 14 residues. Germline V CDR1 and CDR2: MNHEY, SVGAGI. V lost 2 bases to trimming and J lost 10 bases; unmatched junction nucleotides: 2. CDR3 nucleotides: TGTGCCAGCAGTTACGGGACAGGGGAATCACCCCTCCACTTT. Translated, it gives CASSYGTGESPLHF.

This chain uses TRBV19 with TRBJ2-3, with unresolved D. The CDR3 has 12 amino acids. The V and J ends lost 5 bases and 4 bases respectively, with 7 bases between them. Germline CDR1 LNHDA, CDR2 SQIVND (reference sequence). The CDR3 DNA reads TGTGCCAGTAGTCCTTTAGCAGATACGCAGTATTTT. Residues: CASSPLADTQYF.

V is TRBV9 and J is TRBJ2-1, with TRBD1 identical over 11 bases. This CDR3 has 14 residues. V dropped 3 bases and J dropped 9; count of bases not matched to a gene: 5. Germline CDR1 SGDLS, CDR2 YYNGEE. CDR3: CASSEGQGEGEQFF. CDR3 coding DNA: TGTGCCAGCAGCGAGGGACAGGGGGAAGGTGAGCAGTTCTTC. The full variable domain, completed using reference TRBV9 and TRBJ2-1, is DSGVTQTPKHLITATGQRVTLRCSPRSGDLSVYWYQQSLDQGLQFLIQYYNGEERAKGNILERFSAQQFPDLHSELNLSSLELGDSALYFCASSEGQGEGEQFFGPGTRLTVL.

V and J are TRBV27 and TRBJ2-7; D might be TRBD1 (6 bases). CDR1 and CDR2 (germline): MNHEY, SMNVEV (reference sequence). With 6 bases removed from V and 0 bases from J, the gap between germline ends came to 12 bases. The CDR3 runs to 14 residues. The CDR3 protein is CASSLTGDSYEQYF. DNA of the CDR3: TGTGCCAGCAGCTTGACAGGCGACTCCTACGAGCAGTACTTC.

V and J are TRBV14 and TRBJ2-3; 7 bases are shared with TRBD2. The CDR3 has 19 residues. V lost 1 base to trimming and J lost 6 bases; unmatched junction nucleotides: 19. Germline CDR1 is SGHDN and CDR2 is FVKESK. The CDR3 protein is CASSQGIDWDYRGSDTQYF. The CDR3 DNA reads as TGTGCCAGCAGCCAAGGTATCGACTGGGACTACCGAGGTTCGGATACGCAGTATTTT.

This clone was seen a single time. This rearrangement joins TRBV19 to TRBJ2-3, with 7 bases identical to TRBD2. V trimming: 3 bases; J trimming: 8 bases; junction bases outside the gene matches: 5. The germline gives CDR1 LNHDA, CDR2 SQIVND (reference sequence). This CDR3 is 13 amino acids long. In DNA, the CDR3 is TGTGCCAGTAGTATTAAGCGGGACGGTACGCAGTATTTT. The encoded protein is CASSIKRDGTQYF.

The chain is built from TRBV18 and TRBJ1-4; 8 bases line up with TRBD1. V dropped 4 bases and J dropped 7; count of bases not matched to a gene: 8. CDR1 and CDR2 from the germline V gene are KGHSH and LQKENI. CDR3 size: 15 residues. CDR3 nucleotides: TGTGCCAGCTCACGGCAACAGGGGGACGTTGAAAAACTGTTTTTT. Its protein product is CASSRQQGDVEKLFF.

The chain combines TRBV5-4 with TRBJ1-2, with 10 nucleotides matching TRBD1. Per germline, CDR1 SGHNT and CDR2 YYREEE (reference sequence). V was clipped by 4 bases and J by 0 bases; unmatched bases: 3. CDR3 length: 15 amino acids. In DNA form, the CDR3 reads TGTGCCAGCAGCGGAGGACAGGGGGCTAACTATGGCTACACCTTC. The encoded protein is CASSGGQGANYGYTF.

The rearrangement joins TRBV19 to TRBJ1-5, with 8 bases aligning to TRBD1. V trimming: 5 bases; J trimming: 3 bases; junction bases outside the gene matches: 6. Germline assignment: CDR1 LNHDA and CDR2 SQIVND (reference sequence). This CDR3 is 15 amino acids long. The CDR3 reads CASSLDRVDNQPQHF. CDR3 DNA sequence: TGTGCCAGTAGTCTGGACAGGGTCGACAATCAGCCCCAGCATTTT.